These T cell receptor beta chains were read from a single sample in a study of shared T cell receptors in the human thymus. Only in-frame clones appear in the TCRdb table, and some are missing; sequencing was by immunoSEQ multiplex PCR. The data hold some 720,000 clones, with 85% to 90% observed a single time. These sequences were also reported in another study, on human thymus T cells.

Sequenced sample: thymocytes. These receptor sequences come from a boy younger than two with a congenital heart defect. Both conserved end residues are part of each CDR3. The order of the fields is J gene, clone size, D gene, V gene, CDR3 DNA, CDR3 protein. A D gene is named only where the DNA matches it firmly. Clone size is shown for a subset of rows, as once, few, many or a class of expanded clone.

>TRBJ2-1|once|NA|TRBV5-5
TGTGCCAGCAGTTCACCCGGGCTAGCTGCATACAATGAGCAGTTCTTC
CASSSPGLAAYNEQFF
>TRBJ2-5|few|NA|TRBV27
TGTGCCAGCAGTTCCCCCAGGGGAGAGACCCAGTACTTC
CASSSPRGETQYF
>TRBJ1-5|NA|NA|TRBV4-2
TGTGCCAGCAGCCAAGACGTTTGGCGGACGACAGATCAGCCCCAGCATTTT
CASSQDVWRTTDQPQHF
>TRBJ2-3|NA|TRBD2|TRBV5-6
TGTGCCAGCAGCTCACCCAGAGGGCGGGAGAGGAGCACAGATACGCAGTATTTT
CASSSPRGRERSTDTQYF
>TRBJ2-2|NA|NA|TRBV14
TGTGCCAGCGCGTTGAGGGAGAAGGACGGGGAGCTGTTTTTT
CASALREKDGELFF
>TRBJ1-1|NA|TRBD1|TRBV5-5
TGTGCCAGCAGCTTGGGGACAGGGGGCTTCAACACTGAAGCTTTCTTT
CASSLGTGGFNTEAFF
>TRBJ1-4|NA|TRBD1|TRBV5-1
TGCGCCAGCAGCCCGCGAACCACCCCGGGACAGGGGCATGAAAAACTGTTTTTT
CASSPRTTPGQGHEKLFF
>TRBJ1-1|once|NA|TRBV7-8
TGTGCCAGCAGCTCCTGTTCGAACACTGAAGCTTTCTTT
CASSSCSNTEAFF
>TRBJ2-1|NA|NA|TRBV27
TGTGCCAGCCAGGCCGGAATCAATGAGCAGTTCTTC
CASQAGINEQFF
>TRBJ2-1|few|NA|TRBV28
TGTGCCAGCAGTTACGCCCGGTGGAATGAGCAGTTCTTC
CASSYARWNEQFF
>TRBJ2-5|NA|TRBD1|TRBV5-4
TGTGCCAGCAGCTTGGTTTACAAGACAGGGGATGAAGAGACCCAGTACTTC
CASSLVYKTGDEETQYF
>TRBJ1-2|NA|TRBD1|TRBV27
TGTGCCAGCTGGGGATCGGACAGGGGGCAAGATGGCTACACCTTC
CASWGSDRGQDGYTF
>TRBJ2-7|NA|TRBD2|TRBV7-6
TGTGCCAGCAGCTTAGAGCGAGCGGGAGCGTGTGAGCAGTACTTC
CASSLERAGACEQYF
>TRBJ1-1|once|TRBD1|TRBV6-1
TGTGCCAGCAGTGATGGGGGACAGGAGGCGAACACTGAAGCTTTCTTT
CASSDGGQEANTEAFF
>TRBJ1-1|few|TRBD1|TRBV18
TGTGCCAGCTCACCTCAGGACAGGGGCGGCACTGAAGCTTTCTTT
CASSPQDRGGTEAFF